This TCR beta chain was observed in a study of blood T cells in healthy people across ages. This clonotype came up many times. The antigen is undetermined. Whole-study findings and limits: Higher diversity, along with more naive CD4+ cells, distinguished long-lived donors from aged donors.

Then a second PCR, running roughly 7 to 11 cycles, was carried out with a sample-barcoded 5' primer and a J-beta primer mix. Samples each returned at least 3 million CDR3-containing paired-end reads. One entry per CDR3 protein, called by TCRdb with MiXCR from the 5' RACE reads. The repertoire holds hundreds of thousands of distinct CDR3 sequences, with about 30% as singletons. CDR1 is LGHDT, CDR2 YNNKEL, per germline (reference sequence). The CDR3 runs 11 residues. The germline V and J ends were trimmed by 3 bases and 6 bases, with 6 bases remaining between them. Material: blood. The sequence came from a woman of 80 years or more in good health. This chain joins TRBV3-1 and TRBJ2-7, with D hard to call. CDR3 in amino acids: CASSQWPEQYF. CDR3 in DNA: TGTGCCAGCAGCCAGTGGCCCGAGCAGTACTTC.